This T cell receptor beta chain was sequenced in a study of tumor-infiltrating lymphocytes in glioblastoma multiforme. V was shortened by 5 bases and J by 7 bases, with 23 bases between the two germline ends. CDR1 SEHNR and CDR2 FQNEAQ come from the germline V gene (reference sequence). CDR3 length: 16 residues. Broader study findings: TCR plus mutation findings rest on a single glioblastoma patient. RNA-based TCR sequencing may distort clone frequencies, since cells carry unequal TCR transcript numbers.

To note about this clonotype: Antigen specificity is unknown. This may be a read error, as it is one base from a much larger clone.

Three nested ARM-PCR rounds with V-beta and C-beta primers built TCRB libraries. TCRB cDNA was made from 0.5 to 0.65 ug total RNA. From the multiplex PCR reads, TCRdb called clonotypes with MiXCR, one entry per CDR3 protein. The data contain about 32,000 distinct CDR3 sequences, 60% to 65% of them seen just once; the ten biggest clones take up approximately 31%. The sample consisted of brain tumor tissue. The chain couples TRBV7-9 to TRBJ2-5; D not certain. This receptor was taken from a male donor with glioblastoma. CDR3 amino acids: CASSTPFRRQDGTQYF. The CDR3 DNA reads as TGTGCCAGCAGCACCCCATTCAGGCGGCAGGACGGGACCCAGTACTTC.